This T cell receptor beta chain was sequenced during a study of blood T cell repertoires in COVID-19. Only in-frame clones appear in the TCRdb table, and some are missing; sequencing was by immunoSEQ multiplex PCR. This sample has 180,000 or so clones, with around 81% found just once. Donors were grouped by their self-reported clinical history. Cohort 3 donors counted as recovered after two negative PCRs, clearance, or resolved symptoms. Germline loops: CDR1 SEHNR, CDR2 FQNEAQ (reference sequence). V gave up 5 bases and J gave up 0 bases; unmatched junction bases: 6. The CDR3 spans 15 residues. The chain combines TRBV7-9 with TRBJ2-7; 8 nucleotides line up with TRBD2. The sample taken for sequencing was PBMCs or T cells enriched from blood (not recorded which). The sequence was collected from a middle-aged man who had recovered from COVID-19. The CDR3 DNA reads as TGTGCCAGCAGCCACGCGGGGGGCCCCTCCTACGAGCAGTACTTC. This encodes CASSHAGGPSYEQYF. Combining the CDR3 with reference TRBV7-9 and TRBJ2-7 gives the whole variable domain DTGVSQNPRHKITKRGQNVTFRCDPISEHNRLYWYRQTLGQGPEFLTYFQNEAQLEKSRLLSDRFSAERPKGSFSTLEIQRTEQGDSAMYLCASSHAGGPSYEQYFGPGTRLTVT.